This is a list of T cell receptor beta chains from one sample in a study of T cell repertoires in cytomegalovirus infection. Their recognized antigens are unknown. TCRdb redid the calling of the reads with MiXCR, one entry per CDR3 protein. The sample lists some 46,000 distinct CDR3 sequences; under 20% were seen once. The source was CD8+ T cells from cultured PBMCs, collected from culture after CMV antigen stimulation. The receptor source for this set is a human donor in good health (CMV status not recorded). Some clones in this sample may be carry-over from other donors' samples. CDR3s include the opening cysteine and the closing phenylalanine or tryptophan. D genes are given only for firm matches. Only some rows state a clone size, as once, few, many or a class for expanded clones.

CDR3 length | D gene | clone size | J gene | V gene | CDR3 DNA | CDR3 protein
16 | - | many | TRBJ2-7 | TRBV3-1 | TGTGCCAGCAGCCCCCCAGGCGGGGGACAAACCTACGAGCAGTACTTC | CASSPPGGGQTYEQYF
19 | TRBD2 | few | TRBJ2-2 | TRBV5-1 | TGCGCCAGCAGCCTTCGTGGAGCGGGAGCCGGGAACCCATCCGGGGAGCTGTTTTTT | CASSLRGAGAGNPSGELFF
17 | - | many | TRBJ2-6 | TRBV19 | TGTGCCAGTACGGTACAGTGGGTCCCCTCTGGGGCCAACGTCCTGACTTTC | CASTVQWVPSGANVLTF
16 | - | few | TRBJ2-7 | TRBV29-1 | TGCAGCGTTGAGGACCCAGAGGGGGGGAGCTCCTACGAGCAGTACTTC | CSVEDPEGGSSYEQYF
14 | TRBD1 | many | TRBJ2-2 | TRBV11-3 | TGTGCCAGCAGCGTGGGACAGCTGATCGGGGAGCTGTTTTTT | CASSVGQLIGELFF
15 | TRBD1 | - | TRBJ1-5 | TRBV27 | TGTGCCAGCAGTTTACGTTCAGGGGGGGTTCAGCCCCAGCATTTT | CASSLRSGGVQPQHF
15 | TRBD1 | - | TRBJ2-1 | TRBV27 | TGTGCCAGCAGCCACGGGACAGTAGCCAACAATGAGCAGTTCTTC | CASSHGTVANNEQFF
15 | - | - | TRBJ2-2 | TRBV15 | TGTGCCACCAGCAGAGAGCAGGGGCACACCGGGGAGCTGTTTTTT | CATSREQGHTGELFF
17 | - | - | TRBJ1-3 | TRBV19 | TGTGCCAGTACCCTGGGGTCGGCAGGGGCGGACGTCGGCACCATATATTTT | CASTLGSAGADVGTIYF
15 | TRBD1 | many | TRBJ1-6 | TRBV7-2 | TGTGCCAGCAGCTCCTGGACAGGGGGGGATTCACCCCTCCACTTT | CASSSWTGGDSPLHF
12 | - | - | TRBJ1-2 | TRBV11-2 | TGTGCCAGCAGCTTAGTCAGGGATGGCTACACCTTC | CASSLVRDGYTF
18 | - | few | TRBJ1-1 | TRBV7-9 | TGTGCCAGCAGCTTAGTTGGGAAGGGAAAAACGGGGAACACTGAAGCTTTCTTT | CASSLVGKGKTGNTEAFF
12 | - | many | TRBJ2-5 | TRBV7-9 | TGTGCCAGCAGCTCGAGATTAGAGACCCAGTACTTC | CASSSRLETQYF
15 | - | few | TRBJ2-1 | TRBV19 | TGTGCCAGTAGTGTACAGATGAGCTCCTACAATGAGCAGTTCTTC | CASSVQMSSYNEQFF
12 | - | few | TRBJ2-1 | TRBV6-2/TRBV6-3 | TGTGCCAGCAGTTCGATCGGCAATGAGCAGTTCTTC | CASSSIGNEQFF
15 | TRBD1 | - | TRBJ2-3 | TRBV9 | TGTGCCAGCAGCGAGGGACAGCAAAGCGCAGATACGCAGTATTTT | CASSEGQQSADTQYF
14 | TRBD1 | - | TRBJ2-4 | TRBV27 | TGTGCCAGCAGTAAACGACAGGGGGTGGTCATTCAGTACTTC | CASSKRQGVVIQYF
15 | - | - | TRBJ2-7 | TRBV4-3 | TGCGCCAGCAGCCAAGATACGAGTGATATCTACGAGCAGTACTTC | CASSQDTSDIYEQYF
18 | - | few | TRBJ1-4 | TRBV15 | TGTGCCACCAGCAGAGTTATACCGACGGATGCAACTAATGAAAAACTGTTTTTT | CATSRVIPTDATNEKLFF
13 | - | few | TRBJ2-7 | TRBV30 | TGTGCCTGGAGTTGGCAGTTCACCTACGAGCAGTACTTC | CAWSWQFTYEQYF
13 | TRBD1 | - | TRBJ2-7 | TRBV7-6 | TGTACCAGCAGCCCGACAGGGACGGGTGAGCAGTACTTC | CTSSPTGTGEQYF
15 | TRBD1 | few | TRBJ2-7 | TRBV19 | TGTGCCAGCCCGAAAGGGGGACAGAGCTCCTACGAGCAGTACTTC | CASPKGGQSSYEQYF
11 | - | medium-sized | TRBJ2-1 | TRBV29-1 | TGCAGCGTCGGACAGAACAATGAGCAGTTCTTC | CSVGQNNEQFF
16 | - | - | TRBJ2-2 | TRBV12-5 | TGTGCTAGTGGCCAGGCCCAAGTGGGTTACACCGGGGAGCTGTTTTTT | CASGQAQVGYTGELFF
15 | TRBD2 | few | TRBJ2-3 | TRBV9 | TGTGCCAGCAGCGTAGTGGCGGGAGGAACAGATACGCAGTATTTT | CASSVVAGGTDTQYF
16 | TRBD2 | many | TRBJ2-7 | TRBV12-3/TRBV12-4 | TGTGCCAGCAGGTCCGGGACTAGCGTTGAGTCCTACGAGCAGTACTTC | CASRSGTSVESYEQYF
15 | - | few | TRBJ1-1 | TRBV4-3 | TGCGCCAGCAGCCAAGAGTGGCAGCTTAACACTGAAGCTTTCTTT | CASSQEWQLNTEAFF
13 | - | once | TRBJ2-5 | TRBV29-1 | TGCAGCGTTGTGGACAGCCCAGGAGAGACCCAGTACTTC | CSVVDSPGETQYF
12 | - | many | TRBJ1-1 | TRBV11-2 | TGTGCCAGCAGCTTTAGAGGCACTGAAGCTTTCTTT | CASSFRGTEAFF
14 | - | - | TRBJ1-1 | TRBV7-1 | TGTGACAGCAGCCGTGACCGGGTGAACATTGAAGCTTTCTTT | CDSSRDRVNIEAFF
14 | - | few | TRBJ1-6 | TRBV12-3/TRBV12-4 | TGTGCCAGCAAAACGGGGGGGTTTAATTCACCCCTCCACTTT | CASKTGGFNSPLHF
16 | TRBD2 | - | TRBJ2-1 | TRBV9 | TGTGCCAGCAGCGTAGATGGCGGGAGTGCGTACAATGAGCAGTTCTTC | CASSVDGGSAYNEQFF
13 | - | - | TRBJ2-1 | TRBV19 | TGTGCCAGTATGTGGGACCGAGGCAATGAGCAGTTCTTC | CASMWDRGNEQFF
16 | - | - | TRBJ1-4 | TRBV9 | TGTGCCAGCAGCCCAGGGAGGGGATACACTAATGAAAAACTGTTTTTT | CASSPGRGYTNEKLFF
18 | - | many | TRBJ1-1 | TRBV5-6 | TGTGCCAGCAGCCCGGAGGTCCCGGGACAAACCCTGAACACTGAAGCTTTCTTT | CASSPEVPGQTLNTEAFF
15 | TRBD1 | many | TRBJ2-5 | TRBV2 | TGTGCCAGCAGGCCGGTGACAGGGCGACAAGAGACCCAGTACTTC | CASRPVTGRQETQYF
14 | - | few | TRBJ1-1 | TRBV19 | TGTGCCAGTAGTATTCCCCGGATGAACACTGAAGCTTTCTTT | CASSIPRMNTEAFF
14 | TRBD1 | - | TRBJ1-6 | TRBV19 | TGTGCCAGTAGTTGGCAGGGGGATCGATCACCCCTCCACTTT | CASSWQGDRSPLHF
13 | - | medium-sized | TRBJ2-1 | TRBV25-1 | TGTGCCAGCAGTCTCTCAGGGCCGAATGAGCAGTTCTTC | CASSLSGPNEQFF
11 | - | many | TRBJ2-1 | TRBV7-2 | TGTGCCAGCACCCCGAACAATGAGCAGTTCTTC | CASTPNNEQFF
16 | - | many | TRBJ2-7 | TRBV6-1 | TGTGCCAGCAGACCAGTAAACAGGGATGGCTCCTACGAGCAGTACTTC | CASRPVNRDGSYEQYF
16 | - | few | TRBJ1-5 | TRBV27 | TGTGCCAGCAGTATGGTCGGGGGCGGGAGCAATCAGCCCCAGCATTTT | CASSMVGGGSNQPQHF
11 | - | many | TRBJ2-7 | TRBV13 | TGTGCCAGCAGCCTCCGGGGCGAGCAGTACTTC | CASSLRGEQYF
14 | TRBD1 | - | TRBJ1-5 | TRBV10-2 | TGCGCCAGCAGATGGGACAGTAGCAATCAGCCCCAGCATTTT | CASRWDSSNQPQHF
14 | - | few | TRBJ2-2 | TRBV5-6 | TGTGCCAGCAGCGGGGGACCTAACACCGGGGAGCTGTTTTTT | CASSGGPNTGELFF
17 | - | - | TRBJ1-6 | TRBV7-6 | TGTGCCAGCAGCTGGCCCCCCGGGGGGCAATATAATTCACCCCTCCACTTT | CASSWPPGGQYNSPLHF
13 | - | many | TRBJ2-5 | TRBV7-9 | TGTGCCAGTCGGGTTACATCACAAGAGACCCAGTACTTC | CASRVTSQETQYF
13 | TRBD1 | - | TRBJ1-1 | TRBV12-3/TRBV12-4 | TGTGCCAGCAGTTTGGCGGGACAGCAGGAAGCTTTCTTT | CASSLAGQQEAFF
15 | - | few | TRBJ2-3 | TRBV5-4 | TGTGCCAGCAGCTTGGACCCTAGAAGCACAGATACGCAGTATTTT | CASSLDPRSTDTQYF
12 | - | few | TRBJ1-2 | TRBV12-3/TRBV12-4 | TGTGCCAGCAGGGAGACAGGATATGGCTACACCTTC | CASRETGYGYTF
14 | - | many | TRBJ1-4 | TRBV4-3 | TGCGCCAGCAGCCTGGGGACCGGGATTGAAAAACTGTTTTTT | CASSLGTGIEKLFF
14 | - | many | TRBJ2-7 | TRBV29-1 | TGCAGCGTAAAAGGAGGGGTTCACCTCGACGAGCAGTACTTC | CSVKGGVHLDEQYF
13 | - | medium-sized | TRBJ1-1 | TRBV12-3/TRBV12-4 | TGTGCCAGCAGTAAGCAGGGAGCCACTGAAGCTTTCTTT | CASSKQGATEAFF
14 | TRBD2 | many | TRBJ2-2 | TRBV6-5 | TGTGCCAGCCTAAAGCGGGGGGGCCTCGGGGAGCTGTTTTTT | CASLKRGGLGELFF
16 | TRBD1 | - | TRBJ1-5 | TRBV20-1 | TGCAGTGCTGACAATCGACAGGGGGCAAGCAATCAGCCCCAGCATTTT | CSADNRQGASNQPQHF
14 | TRBD1 | many | TRBJ1-4 | TRBV7-2 | TGTGCCAGCAGCTCGGTACCGGGACAGGGTTCCGCGTTTTTT | CASSSVPGQGSAFF
14 | TRBD2 | - | TRBJ2-5 | TRBV10-2 | TGCGCCAGCAGTTTCACTAGCGGACAAGAGACCCAGTACTTC | CASSFTSGQETQYF
14 | TRBD1 | - | TRBJ2-7 | TRBV28 | TGTGCCAGCAGCCAGGGACAGGGGTTCCACGAGCAGTACTTC | CASSQGQGFHEQYF
14 | - | - | TRBJ1-3 | TRBV20-1 | TGCAGTGCTAGCGGGGGCCATACTGGAAACACCATATATTTT | CSASGGHTGNTIYF